Below, 15 T cell receptor beta chains from the same sample are listed, as sequenced in a study of T cell repertoires in cytomegalovirus infection. One entry per CDR3 protein, called by TCRdb with MiXCR from the reads. The repertoire includes approximately 1,000,000 distinct CDR3 sequences, roughly 31% of them detected once, and around 15% sits in the top ten. No antigen has been identified for these receptors. Here the sequenced sample was cultured CD8+ T cells from PBMCs, taken from culture after CMV antigen stimulation. These receptors came from a human donor in good health (CMV status not recorded). Some clones in this sample may be carry-over from other donors' samples.

The rearrangement joins TRBV7-9 to TRBJ2-5; possibly TRBD2 for D (5 bases). The CDR3 is made up of 14 amino acids. The germline CDR1 and CDR2 sequences are SEHNR and FQNEAQ (reference sequence). Trimming cost V 4 bases and J 5 bases, with 14 bases left between them. CDR3 sequence (DNA): TGTGCCAGCAGCTCTGAGTCTAGCAGGGAGACCCAGTACTTC. Amino acid sequence: CASSSESSRETQYF.

This clonotype was seen more than once but under ten times. V usage is TRBV28 and J usage is TRBJ2-5, with 10 bases aligning to TRBD1. CDR3 length equals 16 residues. Germline V gives CDR1 MDHEN, CDR2 SYDVKM. J lost 5 bases, V lost 4 bases, and 10 bases had no gene match. The CDR3 sequence is CASSSKGQGLQETQYF. CDR3 coding DNA: TGTGCCAGCAGTTCCAAGGGACAGGGGCTACAGGAGACCCAGTACTTC.

This clonotype has more than one count but fewer than ten. The chain carries TRBV12-3 or TRBV12-4 and TRBJ1-5; 7 positions agree with TRBD1. The J segment lost 5 bases and the V segment lost 6 bases, leaving 13 bases of the junction unmatched. This CDR3 is 16 amino acids long. The CDR3 DNA reads as TGTGCCAGCAGCCTAGGGCCAGGGGGATTACATCAGCCCCAGCATTTT. Translated: CASSLGPGGLHQPQHF.

V is TRBV2 and J is TRBJ2-5; 12 bases are shared with TRBD2. The trim removed 6 bases at V and 1 base at J, leaving 6 bases unmatched. CDR1 is SNHLY, CDR2 FYNNEI, per germline. The CDR3 is 16 amino acids. For the CDR3, the DNA is TGTGCCAGCAGGAGACTAGCGGGGGCCGGCCAAGAGACCCAGTACTTC. It codes for CASRRLAGAGQETQYF.

This clonotype has only a few counts. The chain carries TRBV12-5 and TRBJ2-5; D perhaps matches TRBD1 (6 bases). V lost 1 base to trimming and J lost 2 bases, with 14 bases between them. The CDR3 is 16 amino acids. The germline V gene encodes CDR1 LGHNT and CDR2 FRNRAP. In DNA, the CDR3 is TGTGCTAGTGGTTTGGGCCAACAGGGTCAGCAAGAGACCCAGTACTTC. Amino acids: CASGLGQQGQQETQYF.

The table lists this clonotype with a few counts. The chain couples TRBV12-3 or TRBV12-4 to TRBJ2-5; weak D call: TRBD2 (7 bases). V lost 6 bases and J 6 bases, leaving 17 bases between the germline ends. The CDR3 length is 14 residues. Here the CDR3 reads CASRLARGGKTQYF. The CDR3 region has the DNA TGTGCCAGCAGGCTCGCGAGGGGGGGGAAGACCCAGTACTTC.

In this sample, this clonotype turned up a few times. The rearrangement joins TRBV4-2 to TRBJ1-6, with TRBD1 identical over 7 bases. Germline assignment: CDR1 LGHNA and CDR2 YNFKEQ. The CDR3 totals 15 residues. Unmatched junction bases numbered 9, after V lost 4 bases and J lost 9 bases. CDR3 protein: CASSPWDSLGSPLHF. The CDR3 DNA is TGTGCCAGCAGCCCATGGGACAGCCTTGGTTCACCCCTCCACTTT.

The chain employs TRBV6-5 and TRBJ2-1; 8 bases agree with TRBD2. The length of the CDR3 is 15 residues. CDR1 MNHEY and CDR2 SVGAGI come from the germline V gene. J gave up 2 bases and V 6 bases, and 6 bases lay outside the gene matches. As DNA, the CDR3 is TGTGCCAGCAGCCCAATAGCGGGACCCTACAATGAGCAGTTCTTC. This sequence encodes CASSPIAGPYNEQFF.

This clonotype occurred a few times. The rearrangement uses TRBV9 and TRBJ2-1; 8 bases map to TRBD2. Germline trimming cut 4 bases from V and 9 bases from J; bases unmatched to any gene: 15. The CDR3 loop spans 16 amino acids. CDR1 is SGDLS, CDR2 YYNGEE, per germline. The CDR3 DNA reads TGTGCCAGCAGCCCCGGGGTAGCGGGGTCTAGGAGTGAGCAGTTCTTC. Its translation: CASSPGVAGSRSEQFF.

This chain links TRBV6-5 with TRBJ2-7; D is unresolved. CDR1 MNHEY and CDR2 SVGAGI come from the germline V gene. This CDR3 is 13 amino acids long. Trimming shortened V by 2 bases and J by 1 base, and 6 bases separated the two germline ends. In nucleotides, the CDR3 is TGTGCCAGCAGTTACAGGGCATCCTACGAGCAGTACGTC. It translates to CASSYRASYEQYV.

This clonotype has only a few counts. This may be a read error, as it is one base from a much larger clone. The CDR3 region is CASSVNNEQFF. The DNA for the CDR3 is TGTGCCAGCAGCGTCAACAATGAGCAGTTCTTC. The chain is built from TRBV7-6 and TRBJ2-1, with unresolved D. V was clipped by 5 bases and J by 5 bases, with 4 bases between them. Looked up from germline, CDR1 is SGHVS and CDR2 is FNYEAQ. The CDR3 runs 11 residues.

This sequence joins TRBV27 and TRBJ1-5; TRBD1 matches 8 bases. Germline V lookup: CDR1 MNHEY, CDR2 SMNVEV (reference sequence). This CDR3 comprises 16 residues. Trimming took 0 bases from V and 6 from J; bases not matched to a gene: 7. As DNA, the CDR3 is TGTGCCAGCAGTTTATCGAGCAGGGGGCGCGGTCAGCCCCAGCATTTT. It codes for CASSLSSRGRGQPQHF.

The rearrangement uses TRBV15 and TRBJ2-1; D assignment may be TRBD1 or TRBD2 (5 bases each). The CDR3 consists of 14 residues. Trimming left V 5 bases short and J 9 bases short, with 17 bases between. Germline V gives CDR1 LNHNV, CDR2 YYDKDF (reference sequence). Written as DNA, the CDR3 is TGTGCCACCAGCTATCGGACGAGGGGCGGTGAGCAGTTCTTC. It specifies CATSYRTRGGEQFF.

The rearrangement uses TRBV12-3 or TRBV12-4 and TRBJ2-3; 12 bases are shared with TRBD2. The V gene end was trimmed by 5 bases and the J gene end by 7 bases; junction bases not matched to a gene: 13. The CDR3 consists of 17 residues. CDR3 protein: CASSPRTSGEESYTQYF. The CDR3 coding sequence is TGTGCCAGCAGTCCGAGGACTAGCGGGGAGGAGTCTTATACGCAGTATTTT.

CDR3 in amino acids: CASREVSGTGSSRGRQYV. The CDR3 DNA sequence: TGTGCCAGCAGGGAAGTTTCCGGGACAGGGAGTTCGAGGGGCAGGCAGTACGTC. V and J are TRBV6-6 and TRBJ2-7, with TRBD1 matching 9 bases. The ends lost 6 bases at V and 9 bases at J; junction bases unmatched: 24. This CDR3 is 18 amino acids long. From germline, CDR1 is MNHNY and CDR2 SVGAGI (reference sequence).